The 30 T cell receptor beta chains in this list originate from one sample, sequenced in a study of early T cells in non-severe SARS-CoV-2 infection. In TCRdb, the 5' RACE reads were re-called with MiXCR into one record per CDR3 protein. The table includes some 96,000 distinct CDR3 sequences, under 15% detected once. The sequencing sample was made of whole blood. The receptors were gathered from an adult who was a healthcare worker with PCR-confirmed SARS-CoV-2 infection or an uninfected control (not recorded which).

This clonotype was seen a handful of times. The rearrangement uses TRBV4-2 and TRBJ2-1; TRBD2 matches at 8 bases. Trimming removed 4 bases from V and 9 bases from J; junction bases left unmatched: 14. The CDR3 has 16 residues. Germline-derived CDR1 and CDR2 are LGHNA and YNFKEQ. The CDR3 is CASSPEGPAGAVEQFF. The CDR3 DNA is TGTGCCAGCAGCCCAGAGGGGCCAGCGGGAGCGGTTGAGCAGTTCTTC.

CDR3 protein: CASSATQENTEAFF. As DNA, the CDR3 is TGTGCCAGCAGCGCGACACAGGAGAACACTGAAGCTTTCTTT. The chain carries TRBV9 and TRBJ1-1; TRBD1 might be the D (5 bases). Germline V gives CDR1 SGDLS, CDR2 YYNGEE. The length of the CDR3 is 14 residues. V was shortened by 3 bases and J by 1 base, with 10 bases between the two germline ends.

This clonotype was seen many times. This rearrangement joins TRBV6-6 to TRBJ2-7; D ambiguous. The germline CDR1 and CDR2 sequences are MNHNY and SVGAGI (reference sequence). Trimming cost V 7 bases and J 2 bases, with 12 bases left between them. The CDR3 runs to 13 residues. The CDR3: CASTLDPTYEQYF. The CDR3, as DNA: TGTGCCAGCACCTTGGACCCGACCTACGAGCAGTACTTC.

This clonotype turned up a few times. The J gene is TRBJ2-2, the V gene TRBV4-1; TRBD1 matches 10 bases. J gave up 5 bases and V 4 bases, and 4 bases lay outside the gene matches. CDR3 size: 15 residues. CDR1 is MGHRA, CDR2 YSYEKL, per germline. CDR3 region: CASSPGQGPTGELFF. The CDR3 nucleotides are TGCGCCAGCAGCCCGGGACAGGGGCCGACCGGGGAGCTGTTTTTT.

This clonotype was seen more than once but under ten times. In DNA form, the CDR3 reads TGTGCCAGCAGCCCTCGGTTGAGAGGTGAAGCTTTCTTT. Protein sequence: CASSPRLRGEAFF. The rearrangement joins TRBV7-8 to TRBJ1-1; D gene unclear. The germline CDR1 and CDR2 sequences are SGHVS and FQNEAQ. V was clipped by 5 bases and J by 7 bases, with 14 bases between them. CDR3 size: 13 residues.

The chain has TRBV6-6 and TRBJ2-7, with a tentative D call TRBD1 (6 bases). V lost 0 bases and J 5 bases, leaving 17 bases between the germline ends. Germline CDR1 reads MNHNY; CDR2 reads SVGAGI (reference sequence). The CDR3 is 16 amino acids. CDR3: CASSYSIGSGVDEQYF. In nucleotides, the CDR3 is TGTGCCAGCAGTTACTCGATTGGTTCAGGGGTGGACGAGCAGTACTTC.

The sample holds a few counts of this clonotype. CDR3 coding DNA: TGTGCCAGCAGCTTTCAGAACTCTGGAAACACCATATATTTT. Amino acid sequence: CASSFQNSGNTIYF. The chain links TRBV7-2 to TRBJ1-3; D not certain. CDR1 is SGHTA and CDR2 is FQGNSA in the germline V gene. This CDR3 comprises 14 residues. The ends were cut back, 3 bases at V and 0 bases at J, with 6 bases in the middle. Complete variable domain (other parts from reference TRBV7-2 and TRBJ1-3): GAGVSQSPSNKVTEKGKDVELRCDPISGHTALYWYRQSLGQGLEFLIYFQGNSAPDKSGLPSDRFSAERTGGSVSTLTIQRTQQEDSAVYLCASSFQNSGNTIYFGEGSWLTVV.

This clonotype has more than one count but fewer than ten. The chain carries TRBV11-2 and TRBJ2-7, with 16 bases fitting TRBD2. V shed 5 bases and J 7 bases; nucleotides not matched to a gene: 11. Germline values: CDR1 SGHAT, CDR2 FQNNGV. The CDR3 is made up of 17 amino acids. Here the CDR3 reads CASSDSGTSGRVWEQYF. The CDR3 region has the DNA TGTGCCAGCAGCGATTCCGGGACTAGCGGGAGGGTTTGGGAGCAGTACTTC.

Note on this clonotype: A junction end diverges from the germline sequence, so it may reflect a read error. This chain joins TRBV20-1 and TRBJ2-3; D gene uncertain. This CDR3 contains 12 residues. Per germline, CDR1 DFQATT and CDR2 SNEGSKA (reference sequence). The CDR3 spells CSASDRTDTQYF. The DNA for the CDR3 is TGCAGTGCTAGCGATCGCACGGATACGCAGTATTTT.

This rearrangement joins TRBV28 to TRBJ2-5, with 10 bases matching TRBD1. The germline CDR1 and CDR2 sequences are MDHEN and SYDVKM. This CDR3 contains 17 residues. Unmatched junction bases numbered 10, after V lost 2 bases and J lost 4 bases. This CDR3 reads CASSLGRGDRGRETQYF. CDR3 bases: TGTGCCAGCAGTTTAGGTAGAGGGGACAGGGGTCGAGAGACCCAGTACTTC.

There are many counts of this clonotype. This chain connects TRBV3-1 to TRBJ2-7, with 8 bases lining up with TRBD1. After removal of 4 bases from V and 3 bases from J, the junction contained 5 bases not matched to a gene. There are 14 residues in the CDR3. Per germline, CDR1 LGHDT and CDR2 YNNKEL (reference sequence). This chain's CDR3 is CASSPAGQGYEQYF. In DNA form, the CDR3 reads TGTGCCAGCAGCCCTGCAGGACAGGGCTACGAGCAGTACTTC.

This chain connects TRBV18 to TRBJ2-4; D may be TRBD1 or TRBD2 (5 bases each). The CDR3 runs 15 residues. V was cut by 3 bases and J by 5 bases, with 14 bases left in between. Germline values: CDR1 KGHSH, CDR2 LQKENI. CDR3 sequence (DNA): TGTGCCAGCTCACCTAATCCGGGGCCCGAAAACATTCAGTACTTC. Translation gives CASSPNPGPENIQYF.

This sequence joins TRBV28 and TRBJ2-1; D is ambiguous. CDR3 length equals 15 residues. Germline V gives CDR1 MDHEN, CDR2 SYDVKM. V was pared by 3 bases and J by 4 bases, with 13 bases between. CDR3 sequence: CASSLADRSYNEQFF. As DNA, the CDR3 is TGTGCCAGCAGTTTGGCGGACCGATCTTACAATGAGCAGTTCTTC.

This clonotype has more than one count but fewer than ten. The chain couples TRBV28 to TRBJ2-7, with 7 positions matching TRBD2. The V and J ends lost 7 bases and 1 base, in that order; junction bases with no gene match: 4. This CDR3 contains 13 residues. CDR1 MDHEN and CDR2 SYDVKM come from the germline V gene. The CDR3 DNA reads TGTGCCAGCAAAGAGCGGGGTTCCTACGAGCAGTACTTC. Translating gives CASKERGSYEQYF.

This clonotype was seen more than once but under ten times. V and J are TRBV12-3 or TRBV12-4 and TRBJ1-5, with 7 bases that match TRBD1. V was clipped by 5 bases and J by 3 bases; unmatched bases: 7. The CDR3 covers 15 residues. CDR3 sequence reads: CASSPGQPLNQPQHF. As DNA, the CDR3 is TGTGCCAGCAGTCCGGGACAGCCCCTCAATCAGCCCCAGCATTTT.

In this sample, this clonotype turned up many times. The CDR3 DNA is TGCGCCAGCAGCTTACAAGTTGATAATGAGCAGTTCTTC. Translated: CASSLQVDNEQFF. This chain links TRBV5-1 with TRBJ2-1; D ambiguous. V was pared by 2 bases and J by 7 bases, with 10 bases between. This CDR3 comprises 13 residues. Germline V gene sequence: CDR1 SGHRS, CDR2 YFSETQ.

The chain is built from TRBV5-6 and TRBJ1-2; unclear D gene. The germline CDR1 and CDR2 sequences are SGHDT and YYEEEE. The ends were cut back, 0 bases at V and 13 bases at J, with 19 bases in the middle. The CDR3 runs 14 residues. The CDR3, as DNA: TGTGCCAGCAGCTTGGAAGGAATTGCCTTAATACCCACCTTC. This gives the protein CASSLEGIALIPTF.

The chain carries TRBV3-1 and TRBJ2-1; D might be TRBD2 (5 bases). V lost 1 base to trimming and J lost 10 bases, with 11 bases between them. Looked up from germline, CDR1 is LGHDT and CDR2 is YNNKEL (reference sequence). The CDR3 contains 13 residues. The CDR3 bases are TGTGCCAGCAGCCAAGGACTCGGCGGGGAGCAGTTCTTC. Amino acids: CASSQGLGGEQFF.

This clonotype showed up just once. The chain links TRBV27 to TRBJ1-1; TRBD1 is a possible D gene (5 bases). Trimming shortened V by 4 bases and J by 7 bases, and 16 bases separated the two germline ends. This CDR3 region has 14 residues. CDR1 is MNHEY and CDR2 is SMNVEV in the germline V gene (reference sequence). CDR3 nucleotide sequence: TGTGCCAGCAGTTCATTTCGCGGGGCCGGTGAAGCTTTCTTT. Translating gives CASSSFRGAGEAFF.

In its sample, this clonotype was seen many times. The chain carries TRBV27 and TRBJ2-2; 7 positions match TRBD2. The V segment lost 5 bases and the J segment 2 bases; nucleotides outside the gene matches: 8. CDR1 and CDR2 from the germline V gene are MNHEY and SMNVEV (reference sequence). The CDR3 contains 16 residues. CDR3 amino acids: CASSPPERGNTGELFF. CDR3 bases: TGTGCCAGCAGTCCCCCCGAGCGGGGAAACACCGGGGAGCTGTTTTTT.

This clonotype was detected only a few times. The chain recombines TRBV19 with TRBJ2-2; D remains unclear. The V end lost 6 bases, the J end lost 0 bases, and 11 bases lay between the germline ends. Germline CDR1 and CDR2: LNHDA and SQIVND (reference sequence). This CDR3 region has 15 residues. The CDR3 sequence is CASRTRRTNTGELFF. The CDR3 DNA reads as TGTGCCAGTAGAACTCGCAGAACGAACACCGGGGAGCTGTTTTTT.

The chain links TRBV6-2 or TRBV6-3 to TRBJ1-5; D call uncertain. V shed 0 bases and J shed 7 bases, with 7 bases lying between them. The CDR3 has 13 amino acids. CDR1 is MNHEY, CDR2 SVGEGT, per germline. The CDR3 here is CASSYSVGQPQHF. The DNA of the CDR3 is TGTGCCAGCAGTTACTCAGTGGGACAGCCCCAGCATTTT.

This chain joins TRBV10-3 and TRBJ2-3; 8 positions match TRBD2. Trimming took 7 bases from V and 2 from J; bases not matched to a gene: 5. Germline V gene lookup returns CDR1 ENHRY and CDR2 SYGVKD. The CDR3 length is 14 residues. The CDR3 region has the DNA TGTGCCATCACTGTGCGGGGGGACACAGATACGCAGTATTTT. This encodes CAITVRGDTDTQYF.

This clonotype was recorded at least ten times. The chain links TRBV3-1 to TRBJ1-5; D gene ambiguous. With 1 base removed from V and 5 bases from J, the gap between germline ends came to 6 bases. The CDR3 consists of 13 residues. CDR1 is LGHDT and CDR2 is YNNKEL in the germline V gene (reference sequence). CDR3 sequence reads: CASSQGGDQPQHF. The CDR3 DNA follows: TGTGCCAGCAGCCAAGGGGGTGATCAGCCCCAGCATTTT.

This sequence joins TRBV11-2 and TRBJ2-7; D is undetermined. V dropped 5 bases and J dropped 4 bases, with 9 bases sitting between them. Looked up from germline, CDR1 is SGHAT and CDR2 is FQNNGV. The CDR3 is 12 residues long. CDR3 sequence reads: CASSIRVYEQYF. CDR3 nucleotide sequence: TGTGCCAGCAGCATACGGGTTTACGAGCAGTACTTC. The full variable domain, in which reference TRBV11-2 and TRBJ2-7 provide the parts outside the CDR3, is EAGVAQSPRYKIIEKRQSVAFWCNPISGHATLYWYQQILGQGPKLLIQFQNNGVVDDSQLPKDRFSAERLKGVDSTLKIQPAKLEDSAVYLCASSIRVYEQYFGPGTRLTVT.

The chain combines TRBV30 with TRBJ1-2, with D possibly TRBD1 on 5 matching bases. Germline V lookup: CDR1 GTSNPN, CDR2 SVGIG (reference sequence). V lost 4 bases, J lost 8 bases, and 20 bases lay in between. The CDR3 is made up of 14 amino acids. The CDR3 loop reads CAWISRGRVGGYTF. The CDR3 nucleotides read TGTGCCTGGATATCTCGGGGGAGGGTTGGCGGCTACACCTTC. The variable domain in full, with the rest retrieved from reference TRBV30 and TRBJ1-2, is SQTIHQWPATLVQPVGSPLSLECTVEGTSNPNLYWYRQAAGRGLQLLFYSVGIGQISSEVPQNLSASRPQDRQFILSSKKLLLSDSGFYLCAWISRGRVGGYTFGSGTRLTVV.

The chain recombines TRBV7-2 with TRBJ1-5; TRBD1 agrees at 7 bases. Germline V CDR1 and CDR2: SGHTA, FQGNSA. With 5 bases clipped from V and 4 bases from J, the junction kept 2 bases outside the gene matches. The CDR3 covers 13 residues. CDR3: CASSRDRNQPQHF. The CDR3 region has the DNA TGTGCCAGCAGCCGGGACAGAAATCAGCCCCAGCATTTT.

This chain uses TRBV28 with TRBJ1-1; 10 bases match TRBD1. The CDR3 is made up of 15 amino acids. The J segment lost 5 bases and the V segment lost 3 bases, leaving 6 bases of the junction unmatched. CDR1 is MDHEN, CDR2 SYDVKM, per germline. The CDR3 reads CASSFVRTGGTEAFF. The CDR3 nucleotides read TGTGCCAGCAGTTTCGTAAGGACAGGGGGAACTGAAGCTTTCTTT.

Concerning this clonotype itself: This CDR3 is missing its conserved last phenylalanine or tryptophan, likely due to a read error. It is unclear where the CDR3 begins or ends on the DNA, so no DNA is shown, and the CDR3 is as TCRdb lists it. V gene TRBV3-1 combines with J gene TRBJ1-2; the table's D call of TRBD1 was not tested on the DNA. The CDR3 adds up to 13 amino acids, both ends counted. Germline CDR1 and CDR2: LGHDT and YNNKEL (reference sequence). The CDR3 reads CASSSRAVEVMSA.

The gene calls are TRBV28 and TRBJ2-5; D unresolved. The V and J ends lost 3 bases and 3 bases respectively, with 8 bases between them. The CDR3 consists of 13 residues. Germline V CDR1 and CDR2: MDHEN, SYDVKM. CDR3 region: CASSLVSEETQYF. The CDR3 DNA follows: TGTGCCAGCAGTTTGGTGTCAGAAGAGACCCAGTACTTC.